Listed below are T cell receptor beta chains from one sample, sequenced in a study of PD-L1 blockade in urothelial cancer. Data came from immunoSEQ multiplex PCR; TCRdb stores just in-frame clones and leaves some out. Among 45,000 to 65,000 clones listed, 65% to 90% were seen once. The sample in question was PBMCs, obtained around atezolizumab (anti-PD-L1) treatment. The receptors here all came from a man aged 65 to 85 with urothelial cancer. Each CDR3 is given with its conserved first and last residue. Fields, in order: CDR3 length, J gene, D gene, V gene, clone size, CDR3 protein, CDR3 DNA. D genes are given only for firm matches. Part of the rows lack a size; the others show once, few, many or a class for expanded clones.

18 | TRBJ2-4 | TRBD2 | TRBV27 | - | CASSLGLAGDTAKNIQYF | TGTGCCAGCAGTTTGGGACTAGCGGGAGACACAGCCAAAAACATTCAGTACTTC
11 | TRBJ1-1 | - | TRBV20-1 | few | CSAIINTEAFF | TGCAGTGCTATCATTAACACTGAAGCTTTCTTT
13 | TRBJ2-1 | TRBD2 | TRBV6-5 | - | CASRWTSRNEQFF | TGTGCCAGCAGGTGGACTAGTAGGAATGAGCAGTTCTTC
12 | TRBJ2-2 | - | TRBV25-1 | - | CASNGGVGELFF | TGTGCCAGCAACGGAGGGGTCGGGGAGCTGTTTTTT
15 | TRBJ1-2 | TRBD1 | TRBV28 | once | CASSLGGQGARGYTF | TGTGCCAGCAGTTTAGGAGGACAGGGGGCGCGGGGCTACACCTTC
14 | TRBJ1-1 | - | TRBV5-1 | - | CASSASGMNTEAFF | TGCGCCAGCAGCGCATCAGGAATGAACACTGAAGCTTTCTTT
14 | TRBJ2-7 | - | TRBV7-2 | - | CASSLGPSSYEQYF | TGTGCCAGCAGCTTGGGTCCTAGCTCCTACGAGCAGTACTTC
13 | TRBJ1-1 | - | TRBV7-9 | - | CASSLTGGTEAFF | TGTGCCAGCAGCTTAACGGGGGGCACTGAAGCTTTCTTT
12 | TRBJ2-1 | - | TRBV9 | - | CASSVEAGEQFF | TGTGCCAGCAGCGTAGAAGCAGGTGAGCAGTTCTTC
14 | TRBJ2-5 | - | TRBV6-1 | - | CATASGQAGETQYF | TGTGCCACCGCCTCGGGCCAGGCGGGGGAGACCCAGTACTTC
14 | TRBJ1-2 | TRBD1 | TRBV19 | - | CASTRDRGNYGYTF | TGTGCCAGTACCCGGGACAGGGGTAACTATGGCTACACCTTC
14 | TRBJ2-4 | TRBD2 | TRBV10-1 | few | CASSDGGEANIQYF | TGCGCCAGCAGTGATGGGGGGGAAGCAAACATTCAGTACTTC
14 | TRBJ2-2 | - | TRBV6-5 | - | CASSMGHTTGELFF | TGTGCCAGCAGTATGGGACACACCACCGGGGAGCTGTTTTTT
15 | TRBJ2-1 | - | TRBV28 | once | CASSSPTGTYNEQFF | TGTGCCAGCAGCTCCCCGACTGGAACCTACAATGAGCAGTTCTTC
17 | TRBJ2-2 | - | TRBV28 | - | CASVGSQGRVGAGELFF | TGTGCCAGCGTCGGGTCACAGGGACGAGTTGGGGCCGGGGAGCTGTTTTTT
14 | TRBJ2-7 | TRBD1 | TRBV6-5 | - | CASSWGQGPYEQYF | TGTGCCAGCAGTTGGGGACAGGGACCCTACGAGCAGTACTTC
12 | TRBJ2-2 | - | TRBV6-1 | - | CASNSGTGELFF | TGTGCCAGCAACAGCGGGACCGGGGAGCTGTTTTTT
17 | TRBJ2-5 | TRBD2 | TRBV11-2 | - | CASSLDLRLAGGETQYF | TGTGCCAGCAGCTTAGATCTCCGACTAGCGGGAGGAGAGACCCAGTACTTC
14 | TRBJ1-3 | TRBD1 | TRBV4-2 | - | CASSHGTAGNTIYF | TGTGCCAGCAGCCACGGGACAGCTGGAAACACCATATATTTT
13 | TRBJ2-7 | TRBD1 | TRBV30 | - | CAWSVQGVGEQYF | TGTGCCTGGAGTGTCCAGGGGGTAGGGGAGCAGTACTTC
14 | TRBJ1-2 | TRBD1 | TRBV19 | - | CASSPGQMGYGYTF | TGTGCCAGTAGTCCGGGACAGATGGGCTATGGCTACACCTTC
15 | TRBJ1-2 | TRBD1 | TRBV5-1 | - | CASRSHEQGLRGYTF | TGCGCCAGCAGATCCCACGAACAGGGGTTGAGGGGCTACACCTTC
18 | TRBJ2-1 | TRBD2 | TRBV7-9 | - | CASSLGAFSGRALGEQFF | TGTGCCAGCAGCTTAGGAGCCTTTAGCGGGAGGGCCCTCGGTGAGCAGTTCTTC
15 | TRBJ2-7 | TRBD1 | TRBV18 | - | CASSPPGQGTYEQYF | TGTGCCAGCTCACCTCCGGGACAGGGTACCTACGAGCAGTACTTC
13 | TRBJ2-2 | - | TRBV5-1 | once | CASRQGETGELFF | TGCGCCAGCAGACAGGGAGAAACCGGGGAGCTGTTTTTT
13 | TRBJ1-2 | - | TRBV6-1 | - | CASHERSNYGYTF | TGTGCCAGTCACGAGCGGTCTAACTATGGCTACACCTTC
13 | TRBJ1-2 | TRBD1 | TRBV2 | few | CASTPGTGYGYTF | TGTGCCAGCACCCCCGGGACAGGATATGGCTACACCTTC
15 | TRBJ2-7 | - | TRBV11-2 | - | CASSLDLSGVYEQYF | TGTGCCAGCAGCTTAGATTTATCAGGGGTCTACGAGCAGTACTTC
15 | TRBJ1-4 | TRBD1 | TRBV5-1 | - | CASSSFPGQGEKLFF | TGCGCCAGCAGCTCCTTCCCGGGACAGGGAGAAAAACTGTTTTTT
15 | TRBJ2-5 | TRBD1 | TRBV14 | - | CASSMTGDLQETQYF | TGTGCCAGCAGCATGACAGGGGACCTACAAGAGACCCAGTACTTC
15 | TRBJ2-5 | TRBD2 | TRBV18 | - | CASSPGLAGGETQYF | TGTGCCAGCTCACCGGGACTAGCGGGAGGAGAGACCCAGTACTTC
16 | TRBJ1-2 | TRBD1 | TRBV5-6 | once | CASSLEGQGASRGYTF | TGTGCCAGCAGCTTGGAGGGACAGGGGGCTTCTCGTGGCTACACCTTC
16 | TRBJ2-1 | TRBD2 | TRBV19 | - | CASSIKGLAGYNEQFF | TGTGCCAGTAGTATAAAGGGACTAGCGGGTTACAATGAGCAGTTCTTC
15 | TRBJ2-1 | - | TRBV6-5 | - | CASSLPGHQSNEQFF | TGTGCCAGCAGTCTCCCGGGACACCAATCCAATGAGCAGTTCTTC
18 | TRBJ2-1 | TRBD2 | TRBV7-2 | - | CASSLGGLRGRAYNEQFF | TGTGCCAGCAGCTTAGGGGGTCTACGGGGGAGGGCCTACAATGAGCAGTTCTTC
15 | TRBJ2-7 | TRBD1 | TRBV6-5 | - | CASKTYTTGGYEQYF | TGTGCCAGCAAGACGTATACTACAGGGGGCTACGAGCAGTACTTC
13 | TRBJ2-1 | - | TRBV28 | - | CASSLLSSGEQFF | TGTGCCAGCAGTCTCCTATCCTCGGGTGAGCAGTTCTTC
15 | TRBJ2-7 | TRBD2 | TRBV7-2 | - | CASSLYRTSVYEQYF | TGTGCCAGCAGCCTATACCGGACTAGCGTCTACGAGCAGTACTTC
16 | TRBJ2-6 | - | TRBV5-1 | few | CASSLTGLSGANVLTF | TGCGCCAGCAGCTTGACAGGCCTCTCTGGGGCCAACGTCCTGACTTTC
16 | TRBJ2-7 | TRBD2 | TRBV15 | - | CATSKRAGERYYEQYF | TGTGCCACCAGCAAACGGGCGGGAGAGAGGTACTACGAGCAGTACTTC
13 | TRBJ1-2 | - | TRBV28 | - | CASSPGGGYGYTF | TGTGCCAGCAGTCCGGGGGGTGGCTATGGCTACACCTTC
16 | TRBJ1-1 | - | TRBV6-5 | - | CASSYVSGLLNTEAFF | TGTGCCAGCAGTTACGTGTCAGGGCTCCTGAACACTGAAGCTTTCTTT
16 | TRBJ1-5 | - | TRBV15 | - | CATSRSSGGQGQPQHF | TGTGCCACCAGCAGATCCTCCGGGGGGCAGGGTCAGCCCCAGCATTTT
15 | TRBJ2-1 | TRBD2 | TRBV27 | - | CASSQGPSGNNEQFF | TGTGCCAGCAGCCAAGGGCCTAGCGGGAACAATGAGCAGTTCTTC
11 | TRBJ2-7 | - | TRBV29-1 | - | CSVQSGAEQYF | TGCAGCGTTCAGTCAGGGGCCGAGCAGTACTTC
15 | TRBJ1-3 | - | TRBV7-6 | once | CASSLGQASGNTIYF | TGTGCCAGCAGCTTAGGTCAGGCCAGTGGAAACACCATATATTTT
13 | TRBJ2-1 | - | TRBV7-9 | - | CASSSHRDGRQFF | TGTGCCAGCAGCTCACACAGGGATGGGAGGCAGTTCTTC
13 | TRBJ1-3 | - | TRBV25-1 | - | CASTGGGGNTIYF | TGTGCCAGCACCGGGGGAGGTGGAAACACCATATATTTT
15 | TRBJ1-5 | TRBD1 | TRBV6-1 | - | CASSETGKGNQPQHF | TGTGCCAGCAGTGAGACAGGGAAAGGTAATCAGCCCCAGCATTTT
17 | TRBJ1-4 | TRBD1 | TRBV2 | - | CASSGTGLSATNEKLFF | TGTGCCAGCAGTGGGACAGGCCTATCCGCAACTAATGAAAAACTGTTTTTT
13 | TRBJ1-1 | - | TRBV7-3 | - | CASSLISGAEAFF | TGTGCCAGCAGCTTAATCTCCGGGGCTGAAGCTTTCTTT
16 | TRBJ2-5 | TRBD2 | TRBV9 | once | CASSLRLAGDGETQYF | TGTGCCAGCAGCTTACGACTAGCGGGGGATGGAGAGACCCAGTACTTC
12 | TRBJ2-7 | TRBD1 | TRBV5-5 | - | CATGQGAGEQYF | TGTGCCACCGGACAGGGGGCTGGGGAGCAGTACTTC
15 | TRBJ2-7 | TRBD2 | TRBV7-2 | - | CASSLTSGRVGEQYF | TGTGCCAGCAGCCTTACTAGCGGGAGGGTGGGGGAGCAGTACTTC
15 | TRBJ1-2 | TRBD1 | TRBV13 | - | CASSSRTGENYGYTF | TGTGCCAGCAGCTCCCGGACAGGAGAAAACTATGGCTACACCTTC
14 | TRBJ1-5 | - | TRBV28 | - | CASRRWGGNQPQHF | TGTGCCAGCCGCCGCTGGGGCGGCAATCAGCCCCAGCATTTT